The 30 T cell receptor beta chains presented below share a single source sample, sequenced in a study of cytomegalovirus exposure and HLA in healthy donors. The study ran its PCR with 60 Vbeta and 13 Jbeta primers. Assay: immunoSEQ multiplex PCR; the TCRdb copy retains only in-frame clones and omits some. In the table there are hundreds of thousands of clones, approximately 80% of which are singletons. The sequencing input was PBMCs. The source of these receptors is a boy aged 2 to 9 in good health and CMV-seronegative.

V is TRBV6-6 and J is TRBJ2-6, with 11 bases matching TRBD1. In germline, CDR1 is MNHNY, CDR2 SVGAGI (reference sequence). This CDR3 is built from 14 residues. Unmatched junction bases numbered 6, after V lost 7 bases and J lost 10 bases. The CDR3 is CASIFRDRGNVLTF. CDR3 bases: TGTGCCAGCATATTCCGGGACAGGGGGAACGTCCTGACTTTC.

In DNA, the CDR3 is TGTGCCAGCAGGGCCGGACAGGAGCAGTACTTC. Translated, it gives CASRAGQEQYF. The chain carries TRBV2 and TRBJ2-7; D is perhaps TRBD1 (6 bases). In germline, CDR1 is SNHLY, CDR2 FYNNEI. V was pared by 6 bases and J by 7 bases, with 10 bases between. This CDR3 is built from 11 residues.

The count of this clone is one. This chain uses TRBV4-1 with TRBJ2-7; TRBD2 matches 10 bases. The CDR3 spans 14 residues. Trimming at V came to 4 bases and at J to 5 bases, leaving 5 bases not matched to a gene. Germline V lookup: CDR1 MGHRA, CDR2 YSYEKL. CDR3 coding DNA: TGCGCCAGCAGCCCCCTCGGGACTAGCGACGAGCAGTACTTC. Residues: CASSPLGTSDEQYF.

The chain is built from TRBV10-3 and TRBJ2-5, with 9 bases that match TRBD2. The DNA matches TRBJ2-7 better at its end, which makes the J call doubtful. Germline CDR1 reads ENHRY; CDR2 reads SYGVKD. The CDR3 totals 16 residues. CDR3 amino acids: CAISYSLGTSPYEQYF. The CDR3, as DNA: TGTGCCATCAGTTACTCGTTAGGGACTAGCCCCTACGAGCAGTACTTC.

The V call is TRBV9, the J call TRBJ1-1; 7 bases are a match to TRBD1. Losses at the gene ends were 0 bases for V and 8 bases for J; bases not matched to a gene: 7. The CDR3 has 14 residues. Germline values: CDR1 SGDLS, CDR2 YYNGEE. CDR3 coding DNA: TGTGCCAGCAGCGTAGCTACGAGGGGGCTGGAAGCTTTCTTT. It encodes CASSVATRGLEAFF.

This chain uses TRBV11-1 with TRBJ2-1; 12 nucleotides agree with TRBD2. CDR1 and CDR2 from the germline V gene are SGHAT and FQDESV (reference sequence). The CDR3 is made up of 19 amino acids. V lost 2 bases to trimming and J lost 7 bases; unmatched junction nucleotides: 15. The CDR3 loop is CASSLSWASGRAGTNEQFF. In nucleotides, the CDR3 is TGTGCCAGCAGCTTATCCTGGGCTAGCGGGAGGGCCGGTACGAATGAGCAGTTCTTC.

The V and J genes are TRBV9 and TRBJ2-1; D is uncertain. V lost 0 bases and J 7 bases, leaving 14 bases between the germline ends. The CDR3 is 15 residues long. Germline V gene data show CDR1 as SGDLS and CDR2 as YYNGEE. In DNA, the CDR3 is TGTGCCAGCAGCGTAGGTGGCGGAGCCTCAAATGAGCAGTTCTTC. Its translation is CASSVGGGASNEQFF.

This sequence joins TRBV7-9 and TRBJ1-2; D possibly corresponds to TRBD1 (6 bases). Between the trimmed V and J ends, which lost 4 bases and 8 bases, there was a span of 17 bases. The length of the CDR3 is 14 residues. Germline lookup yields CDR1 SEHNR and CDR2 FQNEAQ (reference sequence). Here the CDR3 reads CASSSKDSVLGYTF. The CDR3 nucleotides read TGTGCCAGCAGCTCGAAGGACAGCGTTCTCGGCTACACCTTC.

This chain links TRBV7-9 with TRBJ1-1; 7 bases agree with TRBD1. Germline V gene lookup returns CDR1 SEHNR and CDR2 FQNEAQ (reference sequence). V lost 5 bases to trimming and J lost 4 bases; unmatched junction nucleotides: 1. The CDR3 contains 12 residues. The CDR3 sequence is CASSQGGTEAFF. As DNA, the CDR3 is TGTGCCAGCAGCCAGGGGGGCACTGAAGCTTTCTTT.

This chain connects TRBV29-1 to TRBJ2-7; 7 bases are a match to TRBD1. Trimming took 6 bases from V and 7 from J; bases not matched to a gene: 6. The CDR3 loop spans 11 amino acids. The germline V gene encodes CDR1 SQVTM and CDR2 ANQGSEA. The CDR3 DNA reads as TGCAGCGTAAAGAGGGGGCGGGAGCAGTACTTC. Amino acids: CSVKRGREQYF.

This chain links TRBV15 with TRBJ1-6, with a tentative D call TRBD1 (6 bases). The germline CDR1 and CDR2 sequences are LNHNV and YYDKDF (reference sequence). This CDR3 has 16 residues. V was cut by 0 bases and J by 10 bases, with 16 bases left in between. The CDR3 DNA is TGTGCCACCAGCAGAGATCAGGGACAAAGGGGGTCACCCCTCCACTTT. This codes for CATSRDQGQRGSPLHF.

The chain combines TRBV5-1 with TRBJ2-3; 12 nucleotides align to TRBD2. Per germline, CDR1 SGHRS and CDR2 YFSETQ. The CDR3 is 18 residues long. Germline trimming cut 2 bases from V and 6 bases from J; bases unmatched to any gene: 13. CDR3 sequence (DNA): TGCGCCAGCAGCTTACAATCTAGCGGGGGGGCATATCGGGATACGCAGTATTTT. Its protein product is CASSLQSSGGAYRDTQYF.

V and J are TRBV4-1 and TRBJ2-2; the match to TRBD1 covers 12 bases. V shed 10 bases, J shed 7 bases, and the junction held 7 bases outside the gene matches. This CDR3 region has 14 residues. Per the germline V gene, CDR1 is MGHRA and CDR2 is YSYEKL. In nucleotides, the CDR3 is TGCGCCACGGGGACAGGGGGCTGGGGCGGGGAGCTGTTTTTT. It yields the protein CATGTGGWGGELFF.

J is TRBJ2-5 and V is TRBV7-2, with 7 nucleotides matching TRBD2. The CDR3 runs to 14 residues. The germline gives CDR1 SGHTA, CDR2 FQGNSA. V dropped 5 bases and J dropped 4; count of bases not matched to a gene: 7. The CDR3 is CASSQMGEGETQYF. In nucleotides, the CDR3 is TGTGCCAGCAGCCAGATGGGGGAGGGAGAGACCCAGTACTTC.

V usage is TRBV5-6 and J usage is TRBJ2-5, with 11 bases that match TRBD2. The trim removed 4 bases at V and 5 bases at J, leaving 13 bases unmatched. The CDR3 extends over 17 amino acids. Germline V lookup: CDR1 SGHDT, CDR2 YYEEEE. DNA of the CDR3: TGTGCCAGCAGCCCAACGTTACTAGCGGGAGTGGTGGAGACCCAGTACTTC. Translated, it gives CASSPTLLAGVVETQYF.

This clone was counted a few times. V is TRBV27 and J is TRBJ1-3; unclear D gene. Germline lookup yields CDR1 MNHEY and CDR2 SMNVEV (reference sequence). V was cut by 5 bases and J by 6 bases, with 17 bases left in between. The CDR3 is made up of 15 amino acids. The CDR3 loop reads CASSPRGPYENTIYF. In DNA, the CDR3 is TGTGCCAGCAGTCCCCGCGGGCCATATGAAAACACCATATATTTT.

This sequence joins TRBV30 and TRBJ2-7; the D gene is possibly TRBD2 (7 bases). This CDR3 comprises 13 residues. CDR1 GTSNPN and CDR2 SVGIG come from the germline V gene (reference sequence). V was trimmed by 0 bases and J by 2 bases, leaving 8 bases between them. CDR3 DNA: TGTGCCTGGAGTGTGGGGGGGCCCTACGAGCAGTACTTC. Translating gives CAWSVGGPYEQYF.

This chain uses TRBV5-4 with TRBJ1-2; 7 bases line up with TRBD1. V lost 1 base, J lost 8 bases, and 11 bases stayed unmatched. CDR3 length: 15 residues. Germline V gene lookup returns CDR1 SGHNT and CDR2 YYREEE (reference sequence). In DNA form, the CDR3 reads TGTGCCAGCAGCTTGACCTTTGCGGGACAGACGGGCTACACCTTC. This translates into CASSLTFAGQTGYTF.

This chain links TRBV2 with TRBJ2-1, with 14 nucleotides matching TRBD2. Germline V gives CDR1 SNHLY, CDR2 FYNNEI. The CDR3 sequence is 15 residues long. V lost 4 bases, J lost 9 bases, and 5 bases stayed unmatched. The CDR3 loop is CASSVGLAGAFEQFF. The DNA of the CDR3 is TGTGCCAGCAGTGTGGGACTAGCGGGGGCTTTTGAGCAGTTCTTC.

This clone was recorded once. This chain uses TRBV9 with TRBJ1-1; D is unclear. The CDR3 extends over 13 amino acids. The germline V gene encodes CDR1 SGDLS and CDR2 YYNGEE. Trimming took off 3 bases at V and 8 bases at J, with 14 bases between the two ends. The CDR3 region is CASSGSGQTEAFF. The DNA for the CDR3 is TGTGCCAGCAGCGGATCCGGCCAGACAGAAGCTTTCTTT.

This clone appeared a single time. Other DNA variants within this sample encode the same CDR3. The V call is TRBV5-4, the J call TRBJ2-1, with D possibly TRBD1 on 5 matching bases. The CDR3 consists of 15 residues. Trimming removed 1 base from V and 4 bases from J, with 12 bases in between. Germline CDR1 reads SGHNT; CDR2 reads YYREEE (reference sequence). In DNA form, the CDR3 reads TGTGCCAGCAGCTTGAGGGGCGCAAGGTACAATGAGCAGTTCTTC. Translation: CASSLRGARYNEQFF.

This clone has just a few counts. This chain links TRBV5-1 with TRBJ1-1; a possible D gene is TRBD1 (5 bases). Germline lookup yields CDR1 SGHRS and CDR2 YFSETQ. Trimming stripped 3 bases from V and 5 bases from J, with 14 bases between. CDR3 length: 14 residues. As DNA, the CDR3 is TGCGCCAGCAGCTCCGGACAACAGGTTACTGAAGCTTTCTTT. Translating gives CASSSGQQVTEAFF.

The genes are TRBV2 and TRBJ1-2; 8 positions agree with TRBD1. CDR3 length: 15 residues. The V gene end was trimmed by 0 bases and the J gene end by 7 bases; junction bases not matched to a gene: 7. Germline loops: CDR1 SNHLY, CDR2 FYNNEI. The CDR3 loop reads CASSEAHRGAGGYTF. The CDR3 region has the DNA TGTGCCAGCAGTGAAGCCCACAGGGGGGCGGGTGGCTACACCTTC.

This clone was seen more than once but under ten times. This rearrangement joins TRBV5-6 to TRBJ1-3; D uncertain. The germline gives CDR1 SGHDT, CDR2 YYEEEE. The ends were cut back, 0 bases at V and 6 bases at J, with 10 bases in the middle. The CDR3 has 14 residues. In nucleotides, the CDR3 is TGTGCCAGCAGCTTGGGGCAGGCCGAAAACACCATATATTTT. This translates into CASSLGQAENTIYF.

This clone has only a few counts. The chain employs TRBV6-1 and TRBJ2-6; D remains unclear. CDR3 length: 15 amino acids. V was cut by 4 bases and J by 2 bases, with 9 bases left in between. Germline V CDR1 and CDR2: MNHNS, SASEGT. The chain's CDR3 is CASSATQTGANVLTF. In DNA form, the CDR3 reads TGTGCCAGCAGTGCGACTCAAACTGGGGCCAACGTCCTGACTTTC.

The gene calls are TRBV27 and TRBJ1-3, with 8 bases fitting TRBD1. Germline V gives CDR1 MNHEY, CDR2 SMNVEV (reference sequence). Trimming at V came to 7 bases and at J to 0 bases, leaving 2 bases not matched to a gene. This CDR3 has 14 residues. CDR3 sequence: CASTGTGSGNTIYF. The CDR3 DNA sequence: TGTGCCAGCACTGGGACAGGCTCTGGAAACACCATATATTTT.

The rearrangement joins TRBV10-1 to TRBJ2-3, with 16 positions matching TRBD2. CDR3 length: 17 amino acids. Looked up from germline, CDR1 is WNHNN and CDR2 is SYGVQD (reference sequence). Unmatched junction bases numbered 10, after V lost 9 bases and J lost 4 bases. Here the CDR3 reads CASLRGLAGGPPDTQYF. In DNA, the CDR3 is TGCGCCAGTCTACGGGGACTAGCGGGAGGGCCCCCAGATACGCAGTATTTT.

The DNA for the CDR3 is TGTGCCAGCAGCGAGGGACAGTCCTACGAGCAGTACTTC. Residues: CASSEGQSYEQYF. V gene TRBV2 combines with J gene TRBJ2-7, with TRBD1 matching 7 bases. The germline V gene encodes CDR1 SNHLY and CDR2 FYNNEI. This CDR3 is 13 amino acids long. After removal of 6 bases from V and 1 base from J, the junction contained 3 bases not matched to a gene.

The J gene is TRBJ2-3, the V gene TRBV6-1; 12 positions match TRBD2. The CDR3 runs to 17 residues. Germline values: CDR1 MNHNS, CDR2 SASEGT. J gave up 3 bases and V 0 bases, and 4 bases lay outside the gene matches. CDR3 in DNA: TGTGCCAGCAGTGAAGCGCTAGCGGGGGGGTCTACAGATACGCAGTATTTT. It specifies CASSEALAGGSTDTQYF.

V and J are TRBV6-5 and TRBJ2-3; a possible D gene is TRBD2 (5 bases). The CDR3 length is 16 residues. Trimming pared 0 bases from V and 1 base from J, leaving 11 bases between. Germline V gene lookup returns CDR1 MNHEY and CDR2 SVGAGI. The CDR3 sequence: CASSYSGGRGTDTQYF. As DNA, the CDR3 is TGTGCCAGCAGTTACTCTGGCGGGCGGGGCACAGATACGCAGTATTTT.